This record covers a single TCR beta chain. Its antigen remains unknown. The V gene end was trimmed by 7 bases and the J gene end by 14 bases; junction bases not matched to a gene: 12. The CDR3 loop spans 12 amino acids. The germline CDR1 and CDR2 sequences are MDHEN and SYDVKM. PCR amplification relied on 60 Vbeta primers (plus 13 Jbeta primers). Clones were sequenced by immunoSEQ multiplex PCR, and TCRdb holds only the in-frame ones, with some missing. The sample contains about 110,000 clones, about 80% of which appear only once. The source of the sample is a study of cytomegalovirus exposure and HLA in healthy donors. Broader study findings: Differences between HLA loci emerged in a later analysis of TCR association rates, with DRB1 most and HLA-C fewest.

The source is a woman in her fifties or sixties in good health and CMV-seropositive. This chain joins TRBV28 and TRBJ2-3, with 7 bases that match TRBD2. Material: PBMCs. In DNA, the CDR3 is TGTGCCAGCAACTCGATCGGGAGGAGAGGGTATTTT. This translates into CASNSIGRRGYF.